A selection of T cell receptor beta chains follows, all from one sample in a study of T cell repertoires in cytomegalovirus infection. What these receptors recognize is not known. TCRdb reanalysed the reads using MiXCR and keeps one entry per CDR3 protein. The sample comprises 700,000 to 900,000 distinct CDR3 sequences, around 29% of which are singletons, and around 12% rests with the top ten. The starting material was cultured CD8+ T cells from PBMCs, obtained from culture after CMV antigen stimulation. The origin of the receptors is a human donor in good health (CMV status not recorded). Some clones in this sample may be carry-over from other donors' samples. Both conserved end residues are part of each CDR3. Each record gives: J gene, V gene, clone size, D gene, CDR3 protein, CDR3 DNA. The D gene is left open where the match is weak. Some rows mark clone size as missing; the rest say once, few, many or name a class of expanded clone.

>TRBJ1-3|TRBV7-6|few|TRBD1
CASSARDRNSGNTIYF
TGTGCCAGCAGCGCCCGGGACAGGAACTCTGGAAACACCATATATTTT
>TRBJ1-3|TRBV7-6|many|NA
CASSLGRGGVGNTIYF
TGTGCCAGCAGCTTGGGGAGGGGGGGCGTTGGAAACACCATATATTTT
>TRBJ2-3|TRBV12-3/TRBV12-4|few|TRBD2
CASSTRLAKEITDTQYF
TGTGCCAGCAGTACTAGACTAGCAAAGGAAATCACAGATACGCAGTATTTT
>TRBJ1-1|TRBV7-9|many|NA
CASSLRQLNTEAFF
TGTGCCAGCAGCCTAAGACAGCTGAACACTGAAGCTTTCTTT
>TRBJ1-2|TRBV27|NA|NA
CASSFLNRLNYGYTF
TGTGCCAGCAGTTTCCTTAACAGGTTAAACTATGGCTACACCTTC
>TRBJ2-1|TRBV15|few|TRBD1
CATSRPRGQSSYNEQFF
TGTGCCACCAGCAGACCCCGGGGACAGAGCTCCTACAATGAGCAGTTCTTC
>TRBJ2-4|TRBV7-9|NA|TRBD1
CASSLSGQKYF
TGTGCCAGCAGCTTATCGGGACAGAAGTACTTC
>TRBJ1-1|TRBV19|NA|NA
CASSIKDGGLTEAFF
TGTGCCAGTAGTATAAAAGACGGGGGGCTCACTGAAGCTTTCTTT
>TRBJ2-7|TRBV7-9|NA|NA
CASSFRGDSYEQYF
TGTGCCAGCAGCTTCCGCGGGGATTCCTACGAGCAGTACTTC
>TRBJ1-2|TRBV12-3/TRBV12-4|NA|TRBD1
CASSFSQGTDGYTF
TGTGCCAGCAGTTTCTCACAGGGGACCGATGGCTACACCTTC
>TRBJ2-5|TRBV24-1|NA|NA
CATSGSKETQYF
TGTGCCACCAGTGGCAGCAAAGAGACCCAGTACTTC
>TRBJ2-2|TRBV12-3/TRBV12-4|few|TRBD1
CASSFGTGANTGELFF
TGTGCCAGCAGTTTTGGGACAGGCGCGAACACCGGGGAGCTGTTTTTT
>TRBJ1-1|TRBV29-1|few|NA
CSVGGGTEAFF
TGCAGCGTTGGAGGGGGCACTGAAGCTTTCTTT
>TRBJ1-2|TRBV6-1|few|NA
CASSERQGYGYTF
TGTGCCAGCAGTGAAAGGCAGGGGTATGGCTACACCTTC
>TRBJ2-3|TRBV7-9|few|NA
CASSLQGTSTDTQYF
TGTGCCAGCAGCCTGCAGGGGACTAGCACAGATACGCAGTATTTT
>TRBJ2-3|TRBV12-3/TRBV12-4|NA|NA
CASSLKGLARPTDTQYF
TGTGCCAGCAGTTTAAAGGGGTTAGCGAGGCCCACAGATACGCAGTATTTT
>TRBJ1-1|TRBV12-3/TRBV12-4|NA|NA
CASASSANTEAFF
TGTGCCAGCGCCTCCTCAGCGAACACTGAAGCTTTCTTT
>TRBJ1-2|TRBV10-3|NA|NA
CAISDPEAGTNGYTF
TGTGCCATCAGTGACCCGGAGGCAGGGACCAATGGCTACACCTTC
>TRBJ2-5|TRBV14|few|NA
CASSLTTKETQYF
TGTGCCAGCAGCCTCACCACAAAAGAGACCCAGTACTTC
>TRBJ2-2|TRBV4-1|few|NA
CASSQARDTGELFF
TGCGCCAGCAGCCAAGCCAGGGACACCGGGGAGCTGTTTTTT
>TRBJ1-1|TRBV7-9|NA|NA
CASSLDTGPVTEAFF
TGTGCCAGCAGCTTAGATACGGGGCCGGTCACTGAAGCTTTCTTT
>TRBJ1-1|TRBV11-1|NA|TRBD1
CASRLGQGGRGTEAFF
TGTGCCAGCAGACTGGGACAGGGGGGCCGGGGCACTGAAGCTTTCTTT
>TRBJ1-2|TRBV5-3|few|TRBD1
CARSFNRGIDGYTF
TGTGCCAGAAGCTTCAACAGGGGAATTGATGGCTACACCTTC
>TRBJ2-2|TRBV4-1|many|NA
CASSQVGGVNTGELFF
TGCGCCAGCAGCCAAGTAGGCGGGGTAAACACCGGGGAGCTGTTTTTT
>TRBJ1-2|TRBV6-8|once|TRBD1
CASTGTGPLGYTF
TGTGCCAGCACCGGGACAGGCCCTCTCGGCTACACCTTC
>TRBJ2-2|TRBV7-8|many|NA
CASSFRAPANTGELFF
TGTGCCAGCAGCTTTAGAGCGCCAGCTAACACCGGGGAGCTGTTTTTT
>TRBJ1-3|TRBV27|few|NA
CASSLYAHSGNTIYF
TGTGCCAGCAGTTTATATGCTCACTCTGGAAACACCATATATTTT
>TRBJ2-7|TRBV6-2/TRBV6-3|few|NA
CASSYSNRGPGQYF
TGTGCCAGCAGTTATTCAAACCGGGGGCCAGGGCAGTACTTC
>TRBJ1-1|TRBV14|NA|TRBD1
CASSPQGARNTEAFF
TGTGCCAGCAGCCCACAGGGGGCGAGGAACACTGAAGCTTTCTTT